The TCR beta chain described here comes from a study of CD8+CD57+ T cells in acquired aplastic anemia. CDR3 length: 11 residues. Deletions cut 8 bases from V and 5 bases from J, with 9 bases between. CDR1 is LNHNV and CDR2 is YYDKDF in the germline V gene (reference sequence). It was patients with CD8+CD57+ cell expansion by flow cytometry who were chosen for sequencing. The study, taken as a whole, reports: Patients shared some 30 CD8+ CDR3 sequences with controls. Significance was not reached for CD8+ Simpson's diversity between patients and controls.

Genomic DNA, serving as template, underwent TCR beta VDJ and CDR3 profiling. TCRdb independently ran MiXCR on the reads; one entry per CDR3 protein. The table lists 75,000 to 100,000 distinct CDR3 sequences, 55% to 75% of them singletons. As to this clonotype: Its antigen is not identified.

Input material: sorted CD4+, CD8+, or CD8+CD57+ T cells (not recorded which) from PBMCs. The V call is TRBV15, the J call TRBJ1-1; tentative D call: TRBD1 (6 bases). This receptor was obtained from a human donor with aplastic anemia. The CDR3 DNA follows: TGTGCCACCCTAGGACAGACTGAAGCTTTCTTT. Amino acids: CATLGQTEAFF.